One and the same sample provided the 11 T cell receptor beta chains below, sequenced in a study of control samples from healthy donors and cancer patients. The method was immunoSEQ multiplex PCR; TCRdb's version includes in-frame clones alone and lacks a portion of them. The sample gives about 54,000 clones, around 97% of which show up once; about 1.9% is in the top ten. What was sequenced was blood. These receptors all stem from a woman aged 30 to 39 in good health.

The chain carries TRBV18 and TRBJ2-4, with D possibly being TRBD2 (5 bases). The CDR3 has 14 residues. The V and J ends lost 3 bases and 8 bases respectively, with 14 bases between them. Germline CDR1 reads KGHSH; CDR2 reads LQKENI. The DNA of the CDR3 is TGTGCCAGCTCACCTTCGGACGGGAATCACATTCAGTACTTC. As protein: CASSPSDGNHIQYF.

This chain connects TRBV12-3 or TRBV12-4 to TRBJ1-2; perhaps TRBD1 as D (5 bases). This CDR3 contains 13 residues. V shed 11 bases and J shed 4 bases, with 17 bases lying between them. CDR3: CACRGRESYGYTF. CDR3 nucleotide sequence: TGTGCCTGCCGGGGCAGGGAATCCTATGGCTACACCTTC.

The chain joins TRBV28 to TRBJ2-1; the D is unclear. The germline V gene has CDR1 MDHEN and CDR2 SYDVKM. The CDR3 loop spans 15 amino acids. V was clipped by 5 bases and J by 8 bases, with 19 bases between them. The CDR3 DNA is TGTGCCAGCAGTGCCCCACCAGATACATACGATGAGCAGTTCTTC. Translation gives CASSAPPDTYDEQFF.

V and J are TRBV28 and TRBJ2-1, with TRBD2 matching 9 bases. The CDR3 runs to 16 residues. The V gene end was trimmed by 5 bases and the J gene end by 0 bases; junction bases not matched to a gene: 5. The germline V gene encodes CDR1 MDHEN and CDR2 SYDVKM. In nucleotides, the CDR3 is TGTGCCAGCAGTCGACTAGCGGCCAACTCCTACAATGAGCAGTTCTTC. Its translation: CASSRLAANSYNEQFF.

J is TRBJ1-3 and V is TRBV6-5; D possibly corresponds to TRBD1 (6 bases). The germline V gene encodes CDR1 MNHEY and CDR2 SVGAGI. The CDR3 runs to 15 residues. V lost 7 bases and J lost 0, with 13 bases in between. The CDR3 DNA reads TGTGCCAGCACCAAACAGGGATCCTCTGGAAACACCATATATTTT. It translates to CASTKQGSSGNTIYF.

The CDR3 DNA is TGTGCCAGTAGATGGGCAACAGGGCCCCTCAACACTGAAGCTTTCTTT. It is translated as CASRWATGPLNTEAFF. The chain couples TRBV19 to TRBJ1-1, with a weak D call TRBD1 (6 bases). CDR3 length equals 16 residues. The germline V gene has CDR1 LNHDA and CDR2 SQIVND (reference sequence). The germline V and J ends were trimmed by 6 bases and 2 bases, with 19 bases remaining between them.

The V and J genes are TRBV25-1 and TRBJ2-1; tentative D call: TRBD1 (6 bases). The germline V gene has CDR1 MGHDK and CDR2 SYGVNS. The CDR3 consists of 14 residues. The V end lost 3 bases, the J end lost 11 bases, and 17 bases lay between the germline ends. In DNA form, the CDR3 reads TGTGCCAGCAGTGATCAGACAGGCTATTCCAAGCAGTTCTTC. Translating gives CASSDQTGYSKQFF.

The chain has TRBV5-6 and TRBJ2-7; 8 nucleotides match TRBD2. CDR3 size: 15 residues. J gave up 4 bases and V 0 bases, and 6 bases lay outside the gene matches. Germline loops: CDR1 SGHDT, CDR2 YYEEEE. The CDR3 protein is CASSLGAGGTYEQYF. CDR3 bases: TGTGCCAGCAGCTTGGGTGCGGGAGGCACGTACGAGCAGTACTTC.

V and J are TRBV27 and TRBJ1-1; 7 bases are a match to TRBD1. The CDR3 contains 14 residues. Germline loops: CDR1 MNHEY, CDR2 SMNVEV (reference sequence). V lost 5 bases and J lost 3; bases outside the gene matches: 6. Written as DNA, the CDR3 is TGTGCCAGCAGTCCTTCGAGGGGGCACACTGAAGCTTTCTTT. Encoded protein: CASSPSRGHTEAFF.

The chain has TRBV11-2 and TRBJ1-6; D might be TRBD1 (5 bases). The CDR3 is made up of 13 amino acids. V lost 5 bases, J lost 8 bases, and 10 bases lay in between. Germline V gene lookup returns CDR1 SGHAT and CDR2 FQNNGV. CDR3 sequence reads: CASSLRGDSPLHF. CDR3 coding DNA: TGTGCCAGCAGCCTCAGAGGGGATTCACCCCTCCACTTT.

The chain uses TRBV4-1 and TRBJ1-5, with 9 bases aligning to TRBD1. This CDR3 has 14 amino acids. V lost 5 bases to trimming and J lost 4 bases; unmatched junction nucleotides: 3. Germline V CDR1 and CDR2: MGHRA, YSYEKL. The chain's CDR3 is CASSSGQGNQPQHF. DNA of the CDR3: TGCGCCAGCAGCTCGGGACAGGGTAATCAGCCCCAGCATTTT.